The 9 T cell receptor beta chains below were found in one sample sequenced in a study of T cells in localized non-small cell lung cancer (dated by TCRdb to 2020 to 2022). The library relied on the immunoSEQ multiplex PCR assay. TCRdb obtained this table from immuneACCESS and retained in-frame rearrangements with V and J assigned. These tables miss some clones; where compared with another copy, unresolved V genes account for less than half of the shortfall, and the remainder is unexplained. This sample comprises tens of thousands of clones, 70% to 85% of them detected only once. Jointly, the top ten make up about 17% of the sample. Sequences were derived from peripheral blood, sampled before any cancer treatment. These receptors all come from a man aged 40-75 years with stage I squamous cell lung carcinoma.

The chain has TRBV7-9 and TRBJ1-4, with D possibly matching TRBD1 (5 bases). Trimming took off 10 bases at V and 6 bases at J, with 15 bases between the two ends. Germline V gives CDR1 SEHNR, CDR2 FQNEAQ (reference sequence). The CDR3 spans 13 residues. For the CDR3, the DNA is TGTGCCACCTCAGGGTTTATAGATGAAAAACTGTTTTTT. It yields the protein CATSGFIDEKLFF.

The CDR3, as DNA: TGTGCCATCAGGGGACAGGGCAAAGTGACTGAAGCTTTCTTT. Its translation: CAIRGQGKVTEAFF. This chain links TRBV10-3 with TRBJ1-1; TRBD1 agrees at 9 bases. The V and J ends lost 6 bases and 5 bases, in that order; junction bases with no gene match: 7. From germline, CDR1 is ENHRY and CDR2 SYGVKD. The CDR3 covers 14 residues.

The chain couples TRBV6-5 to TRBJ2-6, with D hard to call. V was trimmed by 4 bases and J by 0 bases, leaving 10 bases between them. The CDR3 has 16 residues. Germline V gives CDR1 MNHEY, CDR2 SVGAGI. CDR3 region: CASSLFAFSGANVLTF. The CDR3 DNA follows: TGTGCCAGCAGTTTATTCGCTTTCTCTGGGGCCAACGTCCTGACTTTC.

This clone has just a few counts. This rearrangement joins TRBV4-1 to TRBJ2-5; TRBD2 matches at 16 bases. V lost 4 bases, J lost 5 bases, and 10 bases stayed unmatched. The CDR3 spans 18 residues. CDR1 and CDR2 (germline): MGHRA, YSYEKL. The CDR3 loop reads CASSLSGTSGGVEETQYF. The CDR3 DNA is TGCGCCAGCAGCCTCTCCGGGACTAGCGGGGGGGTTGAGGAGACCCAGTACTTC.

This clone was detected only a few times. The chain recombines TRBV5-6 with TRBJ1-2; 8 nucleotides align to TRBD1. After removal of 4 bases from V and 2 bases from J, the junction contained 10 bases not matched to a gene. The length of the CDR3 is 16 residues. Germline V gives CDR1 SGHDT, CDR2 YYEEEE. The CDR3 here is CASSPTKRTGNYGYTF. For the CDR3, the DNA is TGTGCCAGCAGCCCAACAAAGAGGACAGGGAACTATGGCTACACCTTC.

This clone was counted a single time. The chain couples TRBV30 to TRBJ1-3; D gene ambiguous. This CDR3 has 13 residues. Germline V lookup: CDR1 GTSNPN, CDR2 SVGIG (reference sequence). The ends were cut back, 2 bases at V and 6 bases at J, with 11 bases in the middle. The CDR3 loop is CAWSWGWENTIYF. The CDR3, as DNA: TGTGCCTGGAGTTGGGGATGGGAAAACACCATATATTTT.

The CDR3 sequence: CASVPSVGDTQYF. CDR3 bases: TGCGCCAGCGTTCCTAGCGTGGGAGATACGCAGTATTTT. The rearrangement links TRBV4-3 to TRBJ2-3, with D possibly matching TRBD2 (6 bases). Trimming removed 8 bases from V and 5 bases from J, with 14 bases in between. This CDR3 is 13 amino acids long. Germline loops: CDR1 LGHNA, CDR2 YSLEER.

This sequence joins TRBV5-1 and TRBJ2-2, with 7 positions matching TRBD1. The germline CDR1 and CDR2 sequences are SGHRS and YFSETQ. Trimming took 5 bases from V and 0 from J; bases not matched to a gene: 4. The CDR3 loop spans 15 amino acids. The CDR3 here is CASRYQGANTGELFF. DNA for the CDR3: TGCGCCAGCAGATACCAGGGGGCGAACACCGGGGAGCTGTTTTTT.

The rearrangement joins TRBV6-1 to TRBJ2-6; D perhaps matches TRBD1 (5 bases). CDR3 length: 15 residues. CDR1 is MNHNS and CDR2 is SASEGT in the germline V gene. V was clipped by 2 bases and J by 0 bases, with 5 bases between them. The CDR3 region has the DNA TGTGCCAGCAGTGAAAGGGGCTCTGGGGCCAACGTCCTGACTTTC. It encodes CASSERGSGANVLTF.